This T cell receptor (beta chain) was found in a study of T-cell reconstitution after alpha-beta-depleted transplantation in children. Study conclusions and caveats: Where alpha-beta T cells came from about two months after transplant was reportedly several hundred expanded graft clones. Some patients' high day-60 TCRbeta diversity was attributed to recipient cells surviving conditioning.

TCRbeta library construction was performed incorporating unique molecular identifiers. TCRdb processed the PCR reads anew with MiXCR; each CDR3 protein has one entry. This table has 440,000 or so distinct CDR3 sequences, around 46% appearing once. Worth noting for this clonotype: Its antigen is unidentified.

The germline CDR1 and CDR2 sequences are SGHTA and FQGTGA. V was clipped by 2 bases and J by 11 bases, with 10 bases between them. The CDR3 runs 13 residues. This sequence was found in a girl aged 2-10 years with aplastic anemia, due to receive a stem cell transplant. The starting material was PBMCs, obtained before TCRalphabeta/CD19-depleted stem cell transplant. V is TRBV7-3 and J is TRBJ1-6, with TRBD1 as a possible D gene (5 bases). In DNA form, the CDR3 reads TGTGCCAGCAGCTTAGGGGGGAGGACACCCCTCCACTTT. It is translated as CASSLGGRTPLHF.